This T cell receptor (beta chain) derives from a study of blood T cells in healthy people across ages. V was trimmed by 6 bases and J by 8 bases, leaving 16 bases between them. The CDR3 has 13 residues. Germline-derived CDR1 and CDR2 are SQVTM and ANQGSEA. Sample-barcoded 5' priming and a J-beta primer mix drove a second PCR of 7 to 11 cycles. TCRdb processed the 5' RACE reads anew with MiXCR; each CDR3 protein has one entry. The sample yields approximately 700,000 distinct CDR3 sequences, about 32% seen once. The study, taken as a whole, reports: Across the age range, TCR beta diversity per million T cells fell in a roughly linear way.

This clonotype was picked up a small number of times. Its antigen is undetermined. Material: blood. The clonotype comes from a woman older than 75 in good health. The rearrangement uses TRBV29-1 and TRBJ1-4; perhaps TRBD1 as D (6 bases). The CDR3 nucleotides are TGCAGCGTGGGGGGGGGCTTTGGGGAAAAACTGTTTTTT. Translated, it gives CSVGGGFGEKLFF.